These 2 T cell receptor beta chains were sequenced from one sample in a study of blood T cell repertoires in COVID-19. Here immunoSEQ multiplex PCR was the method, and the copy in TCRdb shows in-frame clones only, minus some. The sample contains about 160,000 clones, approximately 91% of which appear only once. Sample: peripheral blood. The receptor source for this set is a man in his late teens or twenties with acute or convalescent COVID-19.

The chain uses TRBV12-3 or TRBV12-4 and TRBJ1-1; D uncertain. The CDR3 has 11 amino acids. The germline V and J ends were trimmed by 3 bases and 4 bases, with 3 bases remaining between them. Here the CDR3 reads CASSFGTEAFF. The CDR3 nucleotides are TGTGCCAGCAGTTTCGGCACTGAAGCTTTCTTT.

CDR3 residues: CASSSQGADRYTEAFF. CDR3 bases: TGCGCCAGCAGCTCACAGGGGGCTGATCGGTACACTGAAGCTTTCTTT. V is TRBV5-1 and J is TRBJ1-1; 9 positions match TRBD1. This CDR3 comprises 16 residues. The V segment lost 3 bases and the J segment 3 bases; nucleotides outside the gene matches: 9. The germline V gene has CDR1 SGHRS and CDR2 YFSETQ.